A single sample gave rise to the 31 T cell receptor beta chains below, sequenced in a study of cytomegalovirus exposure and HLA in healthy donors. PCR involved 60 Vbeta and 13 Jbeta primers. The method was immunoSEQ multiplex PCR; TCRdb's version includes in-frame clones alone and lacks a portion of them. In the table there are some 120,000 clones, about 80% of which are singletons. Material for sequencing was PBMCs. These receptor sequences come from a woman in her forties or fifties in good health and CMV-seronegative.

This clone was detected a few times. The chain couples TRBV28 to TRBJ1-1; 7 bases fit TRBD1. The trim removed 5 bases at V and 3 bases at J, leaving 12 bases unmatched. The length of the CDR3 is 16 residues. The V gene's germline CDR1 is MDHEN and CDR2 SYDVKM. The CDR3 DNA follows: TGTGCCAGCAGTCCGCGTCCCCTTACAGGGGACACTGAAGCTTTCTTT. It translates to CASSPRPLTGDTEAFF.

This chain connects TRBV7-6 to TRBJ2-3; TRBD1 agrees at 7 bases. The CDR3 consists of 15 residues. Trimming took 5 bases from V and 1 from J; bases not matched to a gene: 6. CDR1 and CDR2 (germline): SGHVS, FNYEAQ. The CDR3 nucleotides read TGTGCCAGCAGCGCCCGACAGGGTGGCACAGATACGCAGTATTTT. Translating it yields CASSARQGGTDTQYF. The full variable domain, with the rest looked up from reference TRBV7-6 and TRBJ2-3, is GAGVSQSPRYKVTKRGQDVALRCDPISGHVSLYWYRQALGQGPEFLTYFNYEAQQDKSGLPNDRFSAERPEGSISTLTIQRTEQRDSAMYRCASSARQGGTDTQYFGPGTRLTVL.

As DNA, the CDR3 is TGTGCCAGCAGCGTAGAGGGGGGACAGATCTATGGCTACACCTTC. Its protein is CASSVEGGQIYGYTF. The V call is TRBV9, the J call TRBJ1-2; 7 bases agree with TRBD1. This CDR3 spans 15 amino acids. With 0 bases clipped from V and 4 bases from J, the junction kept 6 bases outside the gene matches. The germline gives CDR1 SGDLS, CDR2 YYNGEE.

The V and J genes are TRBV28 and TRBJ1-4; D is unresolved. Trimming stripped 7 bases from V and 4 bases from J, with 13 bases between. Germline CDR1 is MDHEN and CDR2 is SYDVKM. The CDR3 is 14 amino acids. The CDR3 sequence is CASTQGRGNEKLFF. The CDR3 nucleotides are TGTGCCAGCACCCAAGGGCGGGGTAATGAAAAACTGTTTTTT.

This clone was seen a few times. Other DNA sequences within the sample encode an identical CDR3. The chain couples TRBV7-8 to TRBJ2-7; 13 bases are a match to TRBD2. The CDR3 extends over 16 amino acids. V dropped 5 bases and J dropped 2; count of bases not matched to a gene: 6. Germline lookup yields CDR1 SGHVS and CDR2 FQNEAQ. CDR3 DNA sequence: TGTGCCAGCAGCCCCACCGGGACTAGCGGGACCTACGAGCAGTACTTC. Encoded protein: CASSPTGTSGTYEQYF.

This chain uses TRBV30 with TRBJ1-5, with TRBD1 matching 10 bases. In germline, CDR1 is GTSNPN, CDR2 SVGIG (reference sequence). This CDR3 is built from 14 residues. V trimming: 5 bases; J trimming: 4 bases; junction bases outside the gene matches: 5. The CDR3 protein is CAWEGTGENQPQHF. The CDR3, as DNA: TGTGCCTGGGAAGGGACAGGGGAAAATCAGCCCCAGCATTTT.

The rearrangement joins TRBV28 to TRBJ2-7, with TRBD1 matching over 9 bases. This CDR3 region has 15 residues. The J segment lost 5 bases and the V segment lost 5 bases, leaving 10 bases of the junction unmatched. The germline V gene has CDR1 MDHEN and CDR2 SYDVKM. Written as DNA, the CDR3 is TGTGCCAGCAGTACCACCGGGACAGGGCCCCACGAGCAGTACTTC. Residues: CASSTTGTGPHEQYF.

J is TRBJ2-1 and V is TRBV6-1; a possible D gene is TRBD2 (5 bases). Germline V gives CDR1 MNHNS, CDR2 SASEGT. The CDR3 length is 14 residues. Trimming pared 4 bases from V and 4 bases from J, leaving 11 bases between. DNA for the CDR3: TGTGCCAGCAGTGTCGCCGGGGATTACAATGAGCAGTTCTTC. Translated, it gives CASSVAGDYNEQFF.

This chain links TRBV7-8 with TRBJ2-3; D gene ambiguous. CDR1 and CDR2 (germline): SGHVS, FQNEAQ. V lost 2 bases and J lost 4, with 10 bases in between. This CDR3 contains 14 residues. CDR3 protein: CASSLSRIPDTQYF. DNA of the CDR3: TGTGCCAGCAGCTTAAGCAGGATCCCAGATACGCAGTATTTT.

This chain joins TRBV5-1 and TRBJ2-7; D might be TRBD2 (5 bases). With 5 bases removed from V and 0 bases from J, the gap between germline ends came to 12 bases. The CDR3 contains 14 residues. Germline loops: CDR1 SGHRS, CDR2 YFSETQ. The CDR3 DNA reads as TGCGCCAGCAGTCTAAGCGGTTTCTCCTACGAGCAGTACTTC. This codes for CASSLSGFSYEQYF. The full variable domain, rest sourced from reference TRBV5-1 and TRBJ2-7, is KAGVTQTPRYLIKTRGQQVTLSCSPISGHRSVSWYQQTPGQGLQFLFEYFSETQRNKGNFPGRFSGRQFSNSRSEMNVSTLELGDSALYLCASSLSGFSYEQYFGPGTRLTVT.

J is TRBJ2-5 and V is TRBV7-8; D is uncertain. Judging by the DNA end, TRBJ2-7 fits better; the J call may be wrong. The V gene's germline CDR1 is SGHVS and CDR2 FQNEAQ. This CDR3 contains 14 residues. The CDR3 DNA reads as TGTGCCAGCAGCTTAGCGCTGAACTCCTACGAGCAGTACTTC. Amino acid sequence: CASSLALNSYEQYF.

J is TRBJ1-2 and V is TRBV14; no clear D. Deletions cut 0 bases from V and 2 bases from J, with 10 bases between. The CDR3 consists of 15 residues. Germline lookup yields CDR1 SGHDN and CDR2 FVKESK. DNA of the CDR3: TGTGCCAGCAGCCAAGATCTTGGCAGAAACTATGGCTACACCTTC. Translated: CASSQDLGRNYGYTF. Using reference TRBV14 and TRBJ1-2 for the parts outside the CDR3, the full variable domain is EAGVTQFPSHSVIEKGQTVTLRCDPISGHDNLYWYRRVMGKEIKFLLHFVKESKQDESGMPNNRFLAERTGGTYSTLKVQPAELEDSGVYFCASSQDLGRNYGYTFGSGTRLTVV.

This chain joins TRBV7-8 and TRBJ1-5; 9 nucleotides align to TRBD1. Germline V CDR1 and CDR2: SGHVS, FQNEAQ. With 5 bases clipped from V and 6 bases from J, the junction kept 11 bases outside the gene matches. CDR3 size: 16 residues. For the CDR3, the DNA is TGTGCCAGCAGCCAAACACAGGGGGCGTTAGGTCAGCCCCAGCATTTT. Residues: CASSQTQGALGQPQHF.

The V gene is TRBV28, the J gene TRBJ2-5, with 10 positions matching TRBD1. This CDR3 contains 15 residues. Germline CDR1 MDHEN, CDR2 SYDVKM. V trimming: 3 bases; J trimming: 1 base; junction bases outside the gene matches: 2. Here the CDR3 reads CASSLGQGIQETQYF. CDR3 DNA sequence: TGTGCCAGCAGTTTGGGACAGGGGATCCAAGAGACCCAGTACTTC.

This clone has only a few counts. The chain employs TRBV6-6 and TRBJ2-2; D remains unclear. The germline gives CDR1 MNHNY, CDR2 SVGAGI (reference sequence). Trimming stripped 7 bases from V and 3 bases from J, with 18 bases between. CDR3 length equals 16 residues. Written as DNA, the CDR3 is TGTGCCAGCATTTCCGGGTTCCATAAGGACACCGGGGAGCTGTTTTTT. Encoded protein: CASISGFHKDTGELFF.

This clone has only a few counts. Sequence at one end of the junction differs from germline and may be a read error. The rearrangement uses TRBV7-9 and TRBJ2-6; possibly TRBD1 for D (5 bases). This CDR3 is built from 16 residues. Germline CDR1 reads SEHNR; CDR2 reads FQNEAQ (reference sequence). The CDR3 loop is CSSSLPTGSGANVLTF. The CDR3 bases are TGTTCCAGCAGCTTACCCACAGGATCTGGGGCCAACGTCCTGACTTTC.

This clone has more than one count but fewer than ten. The genes are TRBV5-6 and TRBJ2-7; 11 bases map to TRBD2. The CDR3 is made up of 17 amino acids. With 3 bases clipped from V and 8 bases from J, the junction kept 16 bases outside the gene matches. Germline-derived CDR1 and CDR2 are SGHDT and YYEEEE. CDR3 sequence reads: CASSSWGLVLAGDKQYF. As DNA, the CDR3 is TGTGCCAGCAGCTCTTGGGGGTTGGTACTAGCGGGAGACAAGCAGTACTTC.

This clone was seen only once. The chain has TRBV30 and TRBJ2-7, with D unclear. Per the germline V gene, CDR1 is GTSNPN and CDR2 is SVGIG (reference sequence). V was pared by 4 bases and J by 3 bases, with 16 bases between. The CDR3 is 14 amino acids. The CDR3 region is CAWTPLLEVYEQYF. Here the CDR3 DNA reads TGTGCCTGGACCCCCCTTCTAGAGGTCTACGAGCAGTACTTC.

CDR3 region: CASRQGRQGYTF. The CDR3 coding sequence is TGTGCCAGCAGGCAGGGGCGGCAAGGCTACACCTTC. The V gene is TRBV6-5, the J gene TRBJ1-2, with D perhaps TRBD1 (6 bases). V lost 6 bases and J 8 bases, leaving 13 bases between the germline ends. The CDR3 spans 12 residues. CDR1 and CDR2 (germline): MNHEY, SVGAGI.

The gene calls are TRBV9 and TRBJ2-3; the D gene is possibly TRBD1 (6 bases). The V gene lost 0 bases and the J gene lost 3 bases, with 14 bases spanning the gap. The CDR3 loop spans 16 amino acids. Germline-derived CDR1 and CDR2 are SGDLS and YYNGEE. CDR3 loop: CASSVAGAGETDTQYF. Here the CDR3 DNA reads TGTGCCAGCAGCGTAGCAGGGGCCGGAGAAACAGATACGCAGTATTTT.

The rearrangement uses TRBV6-5 and TRBJ2-7; TRBD2 matches at 11 bases. Trimming took 4 bases from V and 2 from J; bases not matched to a gene: 7. The germline CDR1 and CDR2 sequences are MNHEY and SVGAGI. The CDR3 sequence is 16 residues long. CDR3 amino acids: CASSWAGTSGPYEQYF. The CDR3 bases are TGTGCCAGCAGTTGGGCCGGGACTAGCGGTCCCTACGAGCAGTACTTC.

This clone showed up just once. V usage is TRBV9 and J usage is TRBJ2-5; TRBD2 matches at 7 bases. Germline CDR1 and CDR2: SGDLS and YYNGEE. Trimming at V came to 0 bases and at J to 5 bases, leaving 7 bases not matched to a gene. CDR3 size: 15 residues. The CDR3 sequence is CASSVGSGGWETQYF. As DNA, the CDR3 is TGTGCCAGCAGCGTAGGCTCGGGGGGATGGGAGACCCAGTACTTC.

The V and J genes are TRBV2 and TRBJ2-1, with D possibly matching TRBD2 (6 bases). The V end was cut by 8 bases, the J end by 5 bases, with 13 bases between. This CDR3 contains 13 residues. Germline assignment: CDR1 SNHLY and CDR2 FYNNEI. CDR3 protein: CASARLDNNEQFF. CDR3 nucleotides: TGTGCCAGCGCGAGACTAGATAACAATGAGCAGTTCTTC.

The chain combines TRBV11-2 with TRBJ1-4, with D perhaps TRBD1 (6 bases). CDR1 is SGHAT, CDR2 FQNNGV, per germline. V gave up 2 bases and J gave up 0 bases, with 10 bases separating them. The CDR3 loop spans 16 amino acids. The CDR3 nucleotides read TGTGCCAGCAGCTTACGACAGGCGGCAACTAATGAAAAACTGTTTTTT. Protein product: CASSLRQAATNEKLFF.

The rearrangement uses TRBV7-9 and TRBJ1-6, with 8 bases that match TRBD1. V trimming: 1 base; J trimming: 7 bases; junction bases outside the gene matches: 3. CDR1 is SEHNR, CDR2 FQNEAQ, per germline (reference sequence). The CDR3 covers 15 residues. For the CDR3, the DNA is TGTGCCAGCAGCTTAGTGCCAGGGGGCAATTCACCCCTCCACTTT. It specifies CASSLVPGGNSPLHF.

This chain links TRBV23-1 with TRBJ1-6; a possible D gene is TRBD1 (6 bases). TRBV23-1 qualifies as an ORF whose function is uncertain. This CDR3 has 17 residues. V was pared by 2 bases and J by 13 bases, with 24 bases between. CDR3 sequence: CASSQGSEVPYRGPLHF. The CDR3 DNA is TGCGCCAGCAGTCAAGGTTCGGAAGTACCCTATAGGGGGCCCCTCCACTTT.

On this clone itself: Compared with germline, one end of the junction differs, possibly owing to a read error. The chain joins TRBV5-1 to TRBJ1-2, with a possible D match to TRBD1 (5 bases). Germline V CDR1 and CDR2: SGHRS, YFSETQ. CDR3 size: 13 residues. The CDR3 DNA reads TGCGCCGGCAGCGGAGACAGTTTATATGGCTACACCTTC. It translates to CAGSGDSLYGYTF. The full variable domain, with the rest looked up from reference TRBV5-1 and TRBJ1-2, is KAGVTQTPRYLIKTRGQQVTLSCSPISGHRSVSWYQQTPGQGLQFLFEYFSETQRNKGNFPGRFSGRQFSNSRSEMNVSTLELGDSALYLCAGSGDSLYGYTFGSGTRLTVV.

This clone was seen a handful of times. The junction departs from germline at one end; a sequencing error may be responsible. The CDR3 protein is CSSIGTQPYYTF. In DNA, the CDR3 is TGTTCCAGCATCGGGACACAGCCTTACTACACCTTC. This rearrangement joins TRBV7-9 to TRBJ1-2; possible D gene TRBD1, 6 bases. In germline, CDR1 is SEHNR, CDR2 FQNEAQ (reference sequence). The CDR3 runs 12 residues.

This chain links TRBV27 with TRBJ1-1; 9 nucleotides align to TRBD1. The V and J ends lost 4 bases and 5 bases, in that order; junction bases with no gene match: 8. CDR3 length equals 15 residues. CDR1 is MNHEY, CDR2 SMNVEV, per germline (reference sequence). CDR3 region: CASSYWDRVETEAFF. In DNA, the CDR3 is TGTGCCAGCAGTTACTGGGACAGGGTGGAAACTGAAGCTTTCTTT.

The V and J genes are TRBV5-1 and TRBJ2-2; a possible D gene is TRBD1 (5 bases). Per the germline V gene, CDR1 is SGHRS and CDR2 is YFSETQ. Trimming shortened V by 6 bases and J by 1 base, and 16 bases separated the two germline ends. This CDR3 has 16 amino acids. The CDR3 region has the DNA TGCGCCAGCATCTCCTCTACAGGATGGAACACCGGGGAGCTGTTTTTT. The encoded protein is CASISSTGWNTGELFF.

V is TRBV6-5 and J is TRBJ2-7; 9 nucleotides match TRBD2. V was clipped by 5 bases and J by 7 bases; unmatched bases: 9. This CDR3 spans 14 amino acids. Germline-derived CDR1 and CDR2 are MNHEY and SVGAGI. The CDR3 reads CASSAGSGSGEQYF. The CDR3 nucleotides are TGTGCCAGCAGTGCAGGTAGCGGGAGCGGGGAGCAGTACTTC.